The rows below give T cell receptor beta chains drawn from one sample of a study of molecular identifiers for immune sequencing clone quantification. TCRdb ran MiXCR on the PCR reads and lists one entry per CDR3 protein. The table has about 330,000 distinct CDR3 sequences, 24% seen once. Material: naive CD8+ T cells from blood, with Jurkat cell RNA spiked in. The receptors here all came from a human donor in good health. Some libraries in this study had Jurkat cell RNA spiked in. CDR3s leave out the opening cysteine and the closing phenylalanine or tryptophan. The order of the fields is J gene, V gene, clone size, CDR3 protein. Clone size is given for some rows only: seen once, a few or many times, or a class if the clone is expanded.

TRBJ2-7,TRBV7-2,-,ASSPGTGTPAGEQY
TRBJ2-7,TRBV30,few,AWSRGLGYEQY
TRBJ1-5,TRBV2,many,ASSIQGYNQPQH
TRBJ1-5,TRBV19,many,ASSPTGGSNQPQH
TRBJ2-1,TRBV27,few,ASVSSVDEQF
TRBJ1-1,TRBV14,-,ASSPAQGRAPYEAF
TRBJ1-1,TRBV28,few,ASKIRGSGTEAF
TRBJ2-3,TRBV6-1,many,ASGILQGVGDTQY
TRBJ2-3,TRBV5-4,-,ASSLVGFGGRDADTQY
TRBJ1-1,TRBV29-1,many,SVVFPNYGSFRSAPPEAF
TRBJ1-5,TRBV2,-,TSSLGTAGNQPQH
TRBJ2-7,TRBV5-4,many,ASSATGLSYEQY
TRBJ2-7,TRBV6-2/TRBV6-3,-,ASTPWPISYEQN
TRBJ2-3,TRBV14,-,AGSQDRPGGRSDTQY
TRBJ2-1,TRBV6-5,few,ASSYGLAGYNEQF
TRBJ1-5,TRBV15,-,ATIAGTGGNQPQH
TRBJ2-7,TRBV29-1,many,SVVQGTEQY
TRBJ1-1,TRBV6-2/TRBV6-3,-,ASSYSLGPEAF
TRBJ1-1,TRBV7-9,-,ASSPGQGTNTEAF
TRBJ1-2,TRBV4-3,-,ASSQVLGHYGYT
TRBJ2-7,TRBV20-1,-,SAPRTEAFWYEQY
TRBJ2-7,TRBV20-1,few,SAAGPRIHYEQY
TRBJ1-1,TRBV6-5,many,ASSYFQDTEAF
TRBJ2-7,TRBV27,-,ASSLIGGSTVYEQY
TRBJ2-7,TRBV30,many,AWSVNVEQY
TRBJ2-6,TRBV14,many,ASSLEGHEWAPRASGANVLT
TRBJ2-7,TRBV4-2,-,ASSPTGTSGPAEQY
TRBJ1-1,TRBV6-2/TRBV6-3,-,ASSLDGLNTEAF
TRBJ2-7,TRBV7-6,many,ASSEYPGQVGEQY
TRBJ2-7,TRBV9,many,ASSQGGFEQY
TRBJ2-1,TRBV15,few,ATSRDGAGGINNEQF
TRBJ2-7,TRBV19,-,ASSLLPGSSYEQY
TRBJ1-1,TRBV19,-,ASSITIHTEAF
TRBJ2-7,TRBV4-3,few,ASSQAPPSGTGVHEQY
TRBJ2-1,TRBV7-8,-,ASSSTSGDCNEQF
TRBJ1-1,TRBV10-2,-,ASSEPGINRSEAF
TRBJ2-5,TRBV25-1,-,ASSDSPTTGGYQETQY
TRBJ2-3,TRBV7-9,few,ASSFWSSTDTQY
TRBJ1-1,TRBV19,few,ASSIGLGFGTEAF
TRBJ2-2,TRBV7-2,-,ASSFKIGELF
TRBJ2-7,TRBV30,few,AWTPRPTTTYEQY
TRBJ2-7,TRBV5-1,many,ASSSSSGTGSYEQY